Presented here are 20 T cell receptor beta chains from one specimen sequenced in a study of CD8+ T cells in alopecia areata. It was cDNA, reverse transcribed from extracted RNA, that served as the sequencing template. TCRdb's copy holds only in-frame clones and misses some; the assay was immunoSEQ multiplex PCR. Of a few hundred thousand clones in the sample, around three fifths were seen once. The sample was CD8+ T cells sorted from blood. The receptors shown here come from a human donor in good health.

In this sample, this clone turned up a few times. This chain joins TRBV29-1 and TRBJ2-7; D may be TRBD1 or TRBD2 (6 bases each). Deletions cut 6 bases from V and 0 bases from J, with 12 bases between. Germline CDR1 SQVTM, CDR2 ANQGSEA. This CDR3 has 13 residues. The CDR3 reads CSVRGTRSYEQYF. CDR3 in DNA: TGCAGCGTGAGGGGGACTCGCTCCTACGAGCAGTACTTC.

The table lists this clone with a few counts. The V and J genes are TRBV5-4 and TRBJ1-5; tentative D call: TRBD1 (5 bases). CDR1 is SGHNT and CDR2 is YYREEE in the germline V gene (reference sequence). V lost 3 bases, J lost 7 bases, and 8 bases lay in between. The length of the CDR3 is 12 residues. CDR3 amino acids: CASSSQAQPQHF. The CDR3, as DNA: TGTGCCAGCAGCTCACAGGCACAGCCCCAGCATTTT.

The chain uses TRBV29-1 and TRBJ1-1; D might be TRBD1 (6 bases). The CDR3 spans 14 residues. Deletions cut 7 bases from V and 2 bases from J, with 17 bases between. The germline CDR1 and CDR2 sequences are SQVTM and ANQGSEA. The CDR3 DNA is TGCAGCGCGAGGACAGATGGGGATAACACTGAAGCTTTCTTT. This sequence encodes CSARTDGDNTEAFF.

J is TRBJ1-2 and V is TRBV19; 9 bases are a match to TRBD1. CDR3 length: 13 amino acids. V lost 5 bases to trimming and J lost 7 bases; unmatched junction nucleotides: 5. Germline V CDR1 and CDR2: LNHDA, SQIVND (reference sequence). The CDR3 spells CASSRDRASGYTF. CDR3 sequence (DNA): TGTGCCAGTAGTCGGGACAGGGCCTCTGGCTACACCTTC.

The chain couples TRBV6-1 to TRBJ2-2; D gene ambiguous. V lost 4 bases and J lost 3, with 15 bases in between. The CDR3 runs to 16 residues. In germline, CDR1 is MNHNS, CDR2 SASEGT. In DNA form, the CDR3 reads TGTGCCAGCAGTGTCCCCCGCGTTGGGGACACCGGGGAGCTGTTTTTT. This sequence encodes CASSVPRVGDTGELFF.

The sample holds a few counts of this clone. The V gene is TRBV2, the J gene TRBJ1-2; possible D gene TRBD1, 5 bases. Germline V gene sequence: CDR1 SNHLY, CDR2 FYNNEI. CDR3 length: 14 residues. V was shortened by 11 bases and J by 7 bases, with 23 bases between the two germline ends. The CDR3 nucleotides are TGTGCCCGCCCCGCGGACAAGGGAGGGTTTGGCTACACCTTC. Protein product: CARPADKGGFGYTF. The variable domain in full, with the rest retrieved from reference TRBV2 and TRBJ1-2, is EPEVTQTPSHQVTQMGQEVILRCVPISNHLYFYWYRQILGQKVEFLVSFYNNEISEKSEIFDDQFSVERPDGSNFTLKIRSTKLEDSAMYFCARPADKGGFGYTFGSGTRLTVV.

The V and J genes are TRBV7-8 and TRBJ1-2; D is uncertain. This CDR3 contains 16 residues. The ends were cut back, 5 bases at V and 4 bases at J, with 20 bases in the middle. The V gene's germline CDR1 is SGHVS and CDR2 FQNEAQ. CDR3 region: CASSRLLRERLYGYTF. CDR3 coding DNA: TGTGCCAGCAGCCGCCTTTTGAGGGAAAGGCTCTATGGCTACACCTTC.

The V call is TRBV29-1, the J call TRBJ2-7; D is ambiguous. CDR3 length: 13 residues. The V gene lost 2 bases and the J gene lost 0 bases, with 8 bases spanning the gap. The germline V gene has CDR1 SQVTM and CDR2 ANQGSEA. The CDR3 reads CSVEKESSYEQYF. The CDR3 bases are TGCAGCGTTGAAAAAGAAAGCTCCTACGAGCAGTACTTC.

The chain carries TRBV7-9 and TRBJ1-5; possible D gene TRBD1, 5 bases. CDR1 is SEHNR and CDR2 is FQNEAQ in the germline V gene (reference sequence). The V gene lost 5 bases and the J gene lost 0 bases, with 14 bases spanning the gap. The CDR3 covers 16 residues. CDR3 sequence (DNA): TGTGCCAGCAGCGGCGGGACGGCAAATAGCAATCAGCCCCAGCATTTT. This codes for CASSGGTANSNQPQHF.

The CDR3 protein is CSVDKGTGSTGELFF. CDR3 DNA sequence: TGCAGCGTCGATAAAGGGACAGGGTCGACCGGGGAGCTGTTTTTT. The chain is built from TRBV29-1 and TRBJ2-2; 9 bases match TRBD1. The CDR3 contains 15 residues. The germline gives CDR1 SQVTM, CDR2 ANQGSEA. Germline trimming cut 6 bases from V and 5 bases from J; bases unmatched to any gene: 10.

The chain is built from TRBV2 and TRBJ2-5; D gene uncertain. The germline V gene has CDR1 SNHLY and CDR2 FYNNEI. Trimming took off 3 bases at V and 4 bases at J, with 9 bases between the two ends. CDR3 length: 13 residues. CDR3 sequence: CASSDDPGETQYF. The CDR3 nucleotides read TGTGCCAGCAGTGATGATCCGGGAGAGACCCAGTACTTC.

The chain couples TRBV30 to TRBJ1-2; 8 bases line up with TRBD1. The CDR3 spans 14 residues. CDR1 and CDR2 from the germline V gene are GTSNPN and SVGIG (reference sequence). The J segment lost 0 bases and the V segment lost 2 bases, leaving 2 bases of the junction unmatched. For the CDR3, the DNA is TGTGCCTGGAGTACAGGGGGGTCTAACTATGGCTACACCTTC. Its protein product is CAWSTGGSNYGYTF.

The J gene is TRBJ1-2, the V gene TRBV27, with D maybe TRBD1 (5 bases). CDR1 and CDR2 (germline): MNHEY, SMNVEV (reference sequence). The V end was cut by 4 bases, the J end by 3 bases, with 12 bases between. This CDR3 contains 14 residues. The CDR3, as DNA: TGTGCCAGCAGTTGGAGGGGACTTGACTATGGCTACACCTTC. Translated, it gives CASSWRGLDYGYTF.

In its sample, this clone was seen a few times. This chain connects TRBV29-1 to TRBJ1-2; D not resolved. Germline V gives CDR1 SQVTM, CDR2 ANQGSEA. The CDR3 contains 11 residues. With 3 bases removed from V and 5 bases from J, the gap between germline ends came to 7 bases. The CDR3 bases are TGCAGCGTTGACGTGGGTTATGGCTACACCTTC. It specifies CSVDVGYGYTF.

The rearrangement joins TRBV2 to TRBJ1-1, with D perhaps TRBD1 (6 bases). Germline V gene sequence: CDR1 SNHLY, CDR2 FYNNEI. CDR3 size: 14 residues. With 7 bases removed from V and 0 bases from J, the gap between germline ends came to 12 bases. CDR3 nucleotide sequence: TGTGCCAGCACCAAGGACAGTTTGAACACTGAAGCTTTCTTT. Translation: CASTKDSLNTEAFF.

This clone appeared a few times. J is TRBJ1-1 and V is TRBV4-1, with 9 bases aligning to TRBD1. V was pared by 1 base and J by 2 bases, with 5 bases of the junction left unmatched. The CDR3 is 16 residues long. CDR1 MGHRA and CDR2 YSYEKL come from the germline V gene. The CDR3 sequence: CASSQGRDRANTEAFF. The CDR3 DNA reads as TGCGCCAGCAGCCAAGGCCGGGACAGGGCTAACACTGAAGCTTTCTTT.

The genes are TRBV7-2 and TRBJ2-7; TRBD1 matches at 8 bases. Germline CDR1 reads SGHTA; CDR2 reads FQGNSA. V dropped 5 bases and J dropped 2; count of bases not matched to a gene: 8. This CDR3 contains 15 residues. The CDR3: CASSRPGQGTYEQYF. The CDR3 bases are TGTGCCAGCAGCCGACCTGGACAGGGCACCTACGAGCAGTACTTC.

This clone has a handful of counts. The V call is TRBV2, the J call TRBJ2-1; D gene ambiguous. Trimming left V 7 bases short and J 6 bases short, with 10 bases between. CDR3 size: 12 residues. Germline assignment: CDR1 SNHLY and CDR2 FYNNEI. CDR3 nucleotides: TGTGCCAGCACCACAGAGAGCAATGAGCAGTTCTTC. It translates to CASTTESNEQFF.

This rearrangement joins TRBV4-1 to TRBJ1-1; perhaps TRBD1 as D (5 bases). V dropped 0 bases and J dropped 2 bases, with 10 bases sitting between them. The CDR3 contains 15 residues. Germline V gene sequence: CDR1 MGHRA, CDR2 YSYEKL. Here the CDR3 reads CASSQEGELNTEAFF. CDR3 coding DNA: TGCGCCAGCAGCCAAGAAGGGGAACTCAACACTGAAGCTTTCTTT.

The rearrangement uses TRBV29-1 and TRBJ2-1; D is unresolved. Germline-derived CDR1 and CDR2 are SQVTM and ANQGSEA. There are 13 residues in the CDR3. Trimming stripped 6 bases from V and 1 base from J, with 10 bases between. The CDR3 sequence: CSVRHNSYNEQFF. As DNA, the CDR3 is TGCAGCGTACGACACAATTCCTACAATGAGCAGTTCTTC.